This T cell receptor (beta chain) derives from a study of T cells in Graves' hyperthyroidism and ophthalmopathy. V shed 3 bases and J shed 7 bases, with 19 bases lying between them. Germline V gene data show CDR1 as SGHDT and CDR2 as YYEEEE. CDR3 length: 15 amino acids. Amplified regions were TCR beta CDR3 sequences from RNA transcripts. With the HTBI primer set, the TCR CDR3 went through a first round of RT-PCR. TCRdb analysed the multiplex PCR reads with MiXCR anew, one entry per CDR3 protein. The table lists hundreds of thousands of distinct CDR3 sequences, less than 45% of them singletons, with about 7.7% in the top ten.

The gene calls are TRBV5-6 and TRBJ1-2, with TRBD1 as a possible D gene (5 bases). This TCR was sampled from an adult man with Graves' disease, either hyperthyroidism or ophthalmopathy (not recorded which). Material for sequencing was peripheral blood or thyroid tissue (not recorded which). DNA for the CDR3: TGTGCCAGCAGCTCTCAGGGTATCGCTACTGCTGGCTACACCTTC. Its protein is CASSSQGIATAGYTF.